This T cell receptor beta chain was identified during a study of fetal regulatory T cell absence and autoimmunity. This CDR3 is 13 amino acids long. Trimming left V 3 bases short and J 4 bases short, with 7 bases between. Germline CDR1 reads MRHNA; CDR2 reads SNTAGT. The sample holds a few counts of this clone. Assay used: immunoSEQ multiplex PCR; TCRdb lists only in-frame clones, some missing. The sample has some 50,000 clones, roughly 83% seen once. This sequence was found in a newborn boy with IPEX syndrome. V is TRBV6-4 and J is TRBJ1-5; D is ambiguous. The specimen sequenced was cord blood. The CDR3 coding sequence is TGTGCCAGCAGTGAGTCCATTAATCAGCCCCAGCATTTT. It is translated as CASSESINQPQHF.